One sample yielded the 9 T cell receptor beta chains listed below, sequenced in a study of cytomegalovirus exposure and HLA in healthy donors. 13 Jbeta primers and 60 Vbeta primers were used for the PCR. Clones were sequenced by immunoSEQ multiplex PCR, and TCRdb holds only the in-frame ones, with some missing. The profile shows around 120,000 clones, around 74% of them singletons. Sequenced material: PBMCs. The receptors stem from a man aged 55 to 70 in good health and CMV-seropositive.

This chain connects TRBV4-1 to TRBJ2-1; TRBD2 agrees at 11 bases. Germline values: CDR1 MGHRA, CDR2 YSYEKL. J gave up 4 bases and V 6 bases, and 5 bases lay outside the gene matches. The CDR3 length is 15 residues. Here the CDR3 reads CASSSGTSGYNEQFF. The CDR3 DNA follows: TGCGCCAGCAGTTCCGGGACTAGCGGTTACAATGAGCAGTTCTTC.

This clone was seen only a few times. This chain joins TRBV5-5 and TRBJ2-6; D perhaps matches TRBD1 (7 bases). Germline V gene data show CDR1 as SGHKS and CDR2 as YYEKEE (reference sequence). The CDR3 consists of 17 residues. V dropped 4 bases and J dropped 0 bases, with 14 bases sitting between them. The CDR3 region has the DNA TGTGCCAGCAGCCTGACAGGGACTGGCTCTGGGGCCAACGTCCTGACTTTC. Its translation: CASSLTGTGSGANVLTF.

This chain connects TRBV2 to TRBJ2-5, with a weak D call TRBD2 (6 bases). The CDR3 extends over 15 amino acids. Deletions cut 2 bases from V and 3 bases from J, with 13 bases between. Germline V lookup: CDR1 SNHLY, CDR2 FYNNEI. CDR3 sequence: CASSEFGLAKETQYF. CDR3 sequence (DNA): TGTGCCAGCAGTGAATTCGGCCTAGCGAAAGAGACCCAGTACTTC.

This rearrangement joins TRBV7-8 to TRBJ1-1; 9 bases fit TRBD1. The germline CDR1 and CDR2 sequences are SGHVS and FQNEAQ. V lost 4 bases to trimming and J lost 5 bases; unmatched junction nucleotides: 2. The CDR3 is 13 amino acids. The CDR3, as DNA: TGTGCCAGCAGCTGGACAGGGGATACTGAAGCTTTCTTT. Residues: CASSWTGDTEAFF.

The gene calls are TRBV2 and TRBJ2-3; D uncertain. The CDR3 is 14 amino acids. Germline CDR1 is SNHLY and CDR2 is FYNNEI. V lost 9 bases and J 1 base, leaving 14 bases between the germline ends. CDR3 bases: TGTGCCAGTAAGCGCGGAGAGCGCACAGATACGCAGTATTTT. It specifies CASKRGERTDTQYF.

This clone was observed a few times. CDR3 sequence reads: CASSITYRRPSYEQYF. CDR3 DNA: TGTGCCAGTAGTATTACGTACAGGAGACCTTCCTACGAGCAGTACTTC. The genes are TRBV19 and TRBJ2-7; D is possibly TRBD1 (5 bases). The germline V gene encodes CDR1 LNHDA and CDR2 SQIVND (reference sequence). V shed 3 bases and J shed 1 base, with 16 bases lying between them. The CDR3 consists of 16 residues.

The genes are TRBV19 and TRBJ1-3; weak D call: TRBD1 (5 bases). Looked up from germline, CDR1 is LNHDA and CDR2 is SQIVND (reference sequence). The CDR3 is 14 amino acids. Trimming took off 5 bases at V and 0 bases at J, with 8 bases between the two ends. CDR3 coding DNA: TGTGCCAGTAGTCTGGGGGGCTCTGGAAACACCATATATTTT. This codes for CASSLGGSGNTIYF. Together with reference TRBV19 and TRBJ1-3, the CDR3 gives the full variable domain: DGGITQSPKYLFRKEGQNVTLSCEQNLNHDAMYWYRQDPGQGLRLIYYSQIVNDFQKGDIAEGYSVSREKKESFPLTVTSAQKNPTAFYLCASSLGGSGNTIYFGEGSWLTVV.

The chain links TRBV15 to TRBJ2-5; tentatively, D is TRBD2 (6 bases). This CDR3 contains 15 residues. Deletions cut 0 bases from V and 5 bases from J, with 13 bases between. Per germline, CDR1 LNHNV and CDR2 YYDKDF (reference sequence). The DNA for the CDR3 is TGTGCCACCAGCAGAGATCATGGGGGGTGGGAGACCCAGTACTTC. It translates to CATSRDHGGWETQYF.

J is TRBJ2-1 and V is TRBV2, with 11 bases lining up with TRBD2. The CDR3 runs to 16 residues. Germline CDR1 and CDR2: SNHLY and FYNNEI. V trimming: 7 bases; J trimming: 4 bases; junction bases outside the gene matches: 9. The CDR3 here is CASTGLAGGSYNEQFF. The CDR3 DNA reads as TGTGCCAGCACGGGGCTAGCGGGAGGCTCATACAATGAGCAGTTCTTC.